One T cell receptor (beta chain) is described in this entry. This clone registers as medium-sized (0.01 to 0.1%) within its sample. Its antigen remains unidentified. It has no much larger one-base neighbor in the sample; base qualities were not kept. The library was made by the immunoSEQ multiplex PCR assay. The clones in this table, taken by TCRdb from immuneACCESS, are in-frame only. Not every clone is retained; where verified, under half of the shortfall comes from an unresolved V gene, and the cause of the rest is unknown. The sample has fewer than 35,000 clones on record, about 76% of them singletons. The ten largest clones represent 0.9% to 1.2% of the sample. The data are from a study of T cells in narcolepsy (dated by TCRdb to 2016 to 2019). Broadly, across the study: Healthy control donors were enrolled in the study alongside patients who had narcolepsy type 1 or type 2 (NT1, NT2). To look for autoreactive T cells in narcolepsy patients that target self-antigens of hypocretin neurons (hypocretin, TRIB2), the study used TCR Vbeta sequencing to follow clonotypes in blood and CSF.

Overall study results and their limits: Some blood memory CD4+ repertoires from patients and controls contained no sequences matching autoreactive T cell clones. Autoreactive clonotypes were reported to be detected serially in the blood of the same patients and of different patients, but not in the blood of healthy controls. Numbers of sequenced blood memory CD4+ clonotypes were comparable, averaging roughly 37,000 in patients and 30,000 to 35,000 in controls. In plots comparing CSF and blood CD4+ T cell clonotypes from the same patient, HCRT-specific and TRIB2-specific autoreactive clonotypes were highlighted.

CDR1 and CDR2 are drawn from the germline V gene (reference sequence): MNHEY, SMNVEV. V loses 4 bases, J loses 0 bases, and the germline ends lie 9 bases apart. The CDR3 has 14 amino acids, counting the end cysteine and phenylalanine. The only DNA kept is the CDR3, 42 bases in frame from the first base. Memory CD4+ T cells were sorted ex vivo from peripheral blood of narcolepsy patients and healthy controls for TCR Vbeta sequencing. The source is a human donor with narcolepsy. Sequencing used CD45RA- memory CD4+ T cells from PBMCs. The sample's cell subset or site, from its label and the paper: memory T cells sorted ex vivo from peripheral blood. Rearrangement joined TRBV27 to TRBJ1-1; the D gene cannot be named for sure. The CDR3 region reads CASSSAELNTEAFF. The nucleotide sequence is TGTGCCAGCAGTTCGGCCGAATTGAACACTGAAGCTTTCTTT.